These T cell receptor beta chains were read from a single sample in a study of technical replicates of blood from a few donors. Sequenced by immunoSEQ multiplex PCR; TCRdb stores in-frame clones only, minus some. The sample holds some 60,000 clones, around 92% seen once. Specimen: PBMCs. The receptors were gathered from a human donor in good health. Some clones in this sample may be carry-over from other donors' samples. The CDR3 runs from the conserved cysteine through the conserved F or W. D genes are given only for firm matches. For some rows the clone size is stated as once, few or many, or as a class when expanded; others skip it.

d_call,v_call,j_call,clone_size,cdr3_aa,cdr3_nt
.,TRBV10-3,TRBJ2-7,medium-sized,CAITETHRSYEQYF,TGTGCCATCACAGAGACTCACCGGTCCTACGAGCAGTACTTC
TRBD2,TRBV13,TRBJ2-5,.,CASSLLPAGGKETQYF,TGTGCCAGCAGCTTATTACCAGCGGGGGGAAAAGAGACCCAGTACTTC
TRBD2,TRBV5-1,TRBJ2-7,.,CASSLASLAEVYEQYF,TGCGCCAGCAGCTTGGCCTCGCTAGCGGAGGTATACGAGCAGTACTTC
.,TRBV5-1,TRBJ2-5,.,CASSWRGLETQYF,TGCGCCAGCAGCTGGAGAGGTCTGGAGACCCAGTACTTC
TRBD1,TRBV5-6,TRBJ1-2,once,CASSLRDRDYGYTF,TGTGCCAGCAGCTTACGGGACAGGGACTATGGCTACACCTTC
.,TRBV5-4,TRBJ1-1,.,CASSFGVAEAFF,TGTGCCAGCAGCTTTGGAGTCGCTGAAGCTTTCTTT
.,TRBV19,TRBJ1-6,.,CASRQGSVGTLRNSPLHF,TGTGCCAGTAGGCAGGGAAGTGTGGGGACACTTCGTAATTCACCCCTCCACTTT
TRBD1,TRBV7-2,TRBJ1-2,.,CASSEIQGADGYTF,TGTGCCAGCAGCGAAATACAGGGGGCGGATGGCTACACCTTC
TRBD1,TRBV11-1,TRBJ2-5,.,CASSTGTGGVQETQYF,TGTGCCAGCAGCACCGGCACAGGGGGCGTCCAAGAGACCCAGTACTTC
.,TRBV6-5,TRBJ1-6,few,CASRGTGIGNSPLHF,TGTGCCAGCAGGGGAACAGGGATCGGTAATTCACCCCTCCACTTT
TRBD2,TRBV4-2,TRBJ2-7,once,CASSQSISGSSYEQYF,TGTGCCAGCAGCCAATCCATTAGCGGGAGCTCCTACGAGCAGTACTTC
.,TRBV7-2,TRBJ1-1,.,CASSLRRVNTEAFF,TGTGCCAGCAGCTTACGCAGGGTGAACACTGAAGCTTTCTTT
TRBD1,TRBV6-6,TRBJ1-2,once,CASTLITGDGYTF,TGTGCCAGCACCCTCATAACAGGGGATGGCTACACCTTC
TRBD1,TRBV29-1,TRBJ1-1,.,CSVDRGPADTEAFF,TGCAGCGTGGACAGGGGTCCGGCGGACACTGAAGCTTTCTTT
TRBD1,TRBV6-6,TRBJ2-3,.,CASSYTATGSTDTQYF,TGTGCCAGCAGTTACACAGCGACAGGGAGCACAGATACGCAGTATTTT
.,TRBV6-1,TRBJ2-2,.,CASSEYSSSLNTGELFF,TGTGCCAGCAGTGAATACTCGTCTAGCCTTAACACCGGGGAGCTGTTTTTT
TRBD1,TRBV10-3,TRBJ2-5,once,CAISDPGQVEETQYF,TGTGCCATCAGTGACCCGGGACAGGTGGAAGAGACCCAGTACTTC
.,TRBV7-8,TRBJ2-7,few,CASSLARRLSRGEQYF,TGTGCCAGCAGCTTAGCTAGACGGCTGTCCCGCGGCGAGCAGTACTTC
TRBD1,TRBV5-4,TRBJ2-7,.,CASSPPGTASYEQYF,TGTGCCAGCAGCCCCCCCGGGACAGCATCCTACGAGCAGTACTTC
TRBD1,TRBV7-2,TRBJ2-2,.,CASSPRDRRSTGELFF,TGTGCCAGCAGCCCCCGGGACAGGAGAAGCACCGGGGAGCTGTTTTTT
.,TRBV7-9,TRBJ2-7,.,CASGGPGGREQYF,TGTGCCAGCGGCGGTCCCGGGGGTCGCGAGCAGTACTTC
.,TRBV10-3,TRBJ2-7,once,CAISAEDTRRLSYEQYF,TGTGCCATCAGTGCGGAAGACACCCGCCGCCTGTCCTACGAGCAGTACTTC
TRBD1,TRBV5-6,TRBJ1-5,.,CASSAGTGGSGQPQHF,TGTGCCAGCAGCGCCGGGACAGGGGGATCGGGGCAGCCCCAGCATTTT
.,TRBV6-5,TRBJ2-7,.,CASSRGPTAYEQYF,TGTGCCAGCAGTCGCGGGCCGACTGCCTACGAGCAGTACTTC
TRBD1,TRBV25-1,TRBJ1-2,.,CASSDLPQGAAF,TGTGCCAGCAGTGATCTTCCACAGGGGGCGGCCTTC
TRBD1,TRBV7-9,TRBJ2-7,.,CASSHTPTRDRVPYEQYF,TGTGCCAGCAGCCACACACCGACCCGGGACAGGGTCCCCTACGAGCAGTACTTC
.,TRBV5-4,TRBJ1-2,.,CASSLEARGYYGYTF,TGTGCCAGCAGCTTGGAGGCCAGGGGATACTATGGCTACACCTTC
.,TRBV4-3,TRBJ1-4,.,CASSQEFQTGDEKLFF,TGCGCCAGCAGCCAAGAATTCCAGACGGGTGATGAAAAACTGTTTTTT
.,TRBV30,TRBJ2-7,.,CAWSSNYEQYF,TGTGCCTGGAGTTCTAACTACGAGCAGTACTTC
TRBD1,TRBV7-8,TRBJ2-7,.,CASSLADRGFSYEQYF,TGTGCCAGCAGCTTAGCGGACAGGGGGTTTTCCTACGAGCAGTACTTC
.,TRBV6-1,TRBJ1-2,.,CASSPTGRSGYTF,TGTGCCAGCAGCCCTACAGGGCGAAGTGGCTACACCTTC
.,TRBV19,TRBJ2-5,.,CASSIVAADAAQYF,TGTGCCAGTAGTATTGTAGCGGCCGATGCGGCCCAGTACTTC
.,TRBV12-5,TRBJ1-1,.,CASGSGLPGGLAFF,TGTGCTAGTGGTTCAGGACTGCCGGGTGGGTTAGCTTTCTTT
TRBD2,TRBV7-8,TRBJ2-5,.,CASSLVRLAGRETEETQYF,TGTGCCAGCAGCTTAGTGCGGCTAGCGGGAAGGGAAACAGAGGAGACCCAGTACTTC
TRBD1,TRBV6-4,TRBJ2-7,.,CASGVDRGPYEQYF,TGTGCCAGCGGGGTGGACAGGGGGCCCTACGAGCAGTACTTC
TRBD1,TRBV19,TRBJ1-6,.,CASSPRRGTAFHSPLHF,TGTGCCAGTTCCCCTAGAAGGGGGACAGCCTTTCATTCACCCCTCCACTTT
TRBD2,TRBV7-2,TRBJ2-7,.,CASSPEVLAEVTYEQYF,TGTGCCAGCAGCCCCGAGGTACTAGCGGAGGTTACCTACGAGCAGTACTTC
.,TRBV12-5,TRBJ1-1,.,CASGSDSPTEAFF,TGTGCTAGTGGTTCCGACAGTCCCACTGAAGCTTTCTTT
.,TRBV27,TRBJ1-6,once,CASSRQIGASSYNSPLHF,TGTGCCAGCAGTCGACAGATTGGCGCCAGCTCCTATAATTCACCCCTCCACTTT
TRBD1,TRBV28,TRBJ2-1,.,CASIPGGPYNEQFF,TGTGCCAGCATCCCAGGGGGCCCCTACAATGAGCAGTTCTTC
.,TRBV19,TRBJ2-2,.,CASSTGMNTGELFF,TGTGCCAGTAGTACGGGGATGAACACCGGGGAGCTGTTTTTT
.,TRBV4-3,TRBJ2-5,.,CASSQYFQETQYF,TGCGCCAGCAGCCAGTACTTCCAAGAGACCCAGTACTTC
TRBD1,TRBV18,TRBJ2-7,.,CASSRGQGDEQYF,TGTGCCAGCTCCCGGGGACAGGGGGACGAGCAGTACTTC
TRBD2,TRBV7-9,TRBJ2-2,.,CASSSSRLAGGSNTGELFF,TGTGCCAGCAGCTCGTCCCGACTAGCGGGAGGGTCAAACACCGGGGAGCTGTTTTTT
TRBD1,TRBV4-3,TRBJ2-2,.,CASGTDNTGELFF,TGCGCCAGCGGGACAGATAACACCGGGGAGCTGTTTTTT
TRBD1,TRBV5-1,TRBJ1-1,.,CASSIQGRQNTEAFF,TGCGCCAGCAGCATACAGGGGCGCCAGAACACTGAAGCTTTCTTT
.,TRBV7-9,TRBJ2-7,.,CASSPRDSAYEQYF,TGTGCCAGCAGCCCGCGGGACAGTGCCTACGAGCAGTACTTC
.,TRBV9,TRBJ2-1,.,CASSAGGFEQFF,TGTGCCAGCAGCGCTGGAGGGTTTGAGCAGTTCTTC
.,TRBV7-2,TRBJ1-1,once,CASSPRGNTEAFF,TGTGCCAGCAGCCCCAGGGGGAACACTGAAGCTTTCTTT
TRBD2,TRBV7-2,TRBJ2-7,.,CASSLVSLAGQVQYF,TGTGCCAGCAGCTTAGTTTCTCTAGCGGGGCAGGTGCAGTACTTC
.,TRBV6-1,TRBJ1-1,.,CASRLGGLTEAFF,TGTGCCAGCAGGTTGGGGGGGCTCACTGAAGCTTTCTTT
TRBD1,TRBV7-8,TRBJ1-2,once,CASSLMIGTGGYTF,TGTGCCAGCAGCTTGATGATTGGGACAGGAGGCTACACCTTC
TRBD1,TRBV7-2,TRBJ1-1,.,CASSPDRATEAFF,TGTGCCAGCAGCCCGGACAGGGCCACTGAAGCTTTCTTT
.,TRBV4-3,TRBJ1-3,once,CASSQDVHSGNTIYF,TGCGCCAGCAGCCAAGATGTACACTCTGGAAACACCATATATTTT